These 8 T cell receptor beta chains share one sample of origin, sequenced in a study of T-cell reconstitution after alpha-beta-depleted transplantation in children. TCRbeta library construction was performed incorporating unique molecular identifiers. MiXCR was run by TCRdb on the PCR reads, yielding one entry per CDR3 protein. The table records 330,000 or so distinct CDR3 sequences, around 10% of them present only once. The source material was PBMCs from the stem cell graft donor, sampled from the stem cell graft. Every receptor here comes from a human donor who donated a stem cell graft to a child with acute lymphoblastic leukemia.

The chain couples TRBV27 to TRBJ2-1; unclear D gene. The germline V and J ends were trimmed by 4 bases and 2 bases, with 12 bases remaining between them. This CDR3 spans 15 amino acids. Germline assignment: CDR1 MNHEY and CDR2 SMNVEV (reference sequence). The CDR3 coding sequence is TGTGCCAGCAGTTGGGAAGACCCGACCTACAATGAGCAGTTCTTC. Translation: CASSWEDPTYNEQFF.

This clonotype showed up just a few times. CDR3 loop: CASSSPGHRFDEQYF. For the CDR3, the DNA is TGTGCCAGCAGCTCACCGGGACACCGGTTCGACGAGCAGTACTTC. J is TRBJ2-7 and V is TRBV14, with D possibly matching TRBD1 (6 bases). V lost 5 bases to trimming and J lost 5 bases, with 19 bases between them. The germline V gene encodes CDR1 SGHDN and CDR2 FVKESK. The CDR3 totals 15 residues. The full variable domain, completed using reference TRBV14 and TRBJ2-7, is EAGVTQFPSHSVIEKGQTVTLRCDPISGHDNLYWYRRVMGKEIKFLLHFVKESKQDESGMPNNRFLAERTGGTYSTLKVQPAELEDSGVYFCASSSPGHRFDEQYFGPGTRLTVT.

This clonotype was counted at least ten times. The CDR3 sequence: CASSMTGNQPQHF. Written as DNA, the CDR3 is TGCGCCAGCAGCATGACAGGGAATCAGCCCCAGCATTTT. The chain combines TRBV5-1 with TRBJ1-5, with 7 nucleotides matching TRBD1. V trimming: 4 bases; J trimming: 4 bases; junction bases outside the gene matches: 2. CDR1 and CDR2 from the germline V gene are SGHRS and YFSETQ. The CDR3 is made up of 13 amino acids.

This clonotype was counted ten times or more. V and J are TRBV28 and TRBJ2-3, with no clear D. The germline CDR1 and CDR2 sequences are MDHEN and SYDVKM. The CDR3 consists of 17 residues. Trimming stripped 5 bases from V and 0 bases from J, with 18 bases between. The CDR3 is CASSSLSRVESTDTQYF. The CDR3 coding sequence is TGTGCCAGCAGTAGTCTCTCTCGGGTGGAGAGCACAGATACGCAGTATTTT.

The chain uses TRBV11-1 and TRBJ1-4; 12 nucleotides align to TRBD1. The CDR3 length is 20 residues. Per the germline V gene, CDR1 is SGHAT and CDR2 is FQDESV (reference sequence). V lost 5 bases, J lost 0 bases, and 13 bases stayed unmatched. CDR3 nucleotide sequence: TGTGCCAGCAGCCGCGCCGGGACAGGGGGCCCTTTTGCAACTAATGAAAAACTGTTTTTT. It encodes CASSRAGTGGPFATNEKLFF.

This chain links TRBV12-3 or TRBV12-4 with TRBJ2-4, with D tentatively TRBD2 (7 bases). V dropped 5 bases and J dropped 8 bases, with 13 bases sitting between them. This CDR3 contains 13 residues. In DNA form, the CDR3 reads TGTGCCAGCAGTGGGAGGGCAGGGGACATTCAGTACTTC. It translates to CASSGRAGDIQYF.

This clonotype was detected only a few times. V gene TRBV4-1 combines with J gene TRBJ2-5; 13 bases map to TRBD2. The ends lost 2 bases at V and 5 bases at J; junction bases unmatched: 8. CDR1 is MGHRA and CDR2 is YSYEKL in the germline V gene. The CDR3 runs 17 residues. The CDR3 DNA is TGCGCCAGCAGCCAAACACTAGCGGGAGGGCCCCGGGAGACCCAGTACTTC. Protein: CASSQTLAGGPRETQYF.

This clonotype has just a few counts. The chain employs TRBV7-3 and TRBJ1-1; D uncertain. Trimming shortened V by 4 bases and J by 6 bases, and 12 bases separated the two germline ends. Germline lookup yields CDR1 SGHTA and CDR2 FQGTGA. The CDR3 sequence is 13 residues long. This chain's CDR3 is CASSSSVVSEAFF. The CDR3 DNA is TGTGCCAGCAGCTCCTCTGTTGTGTCTGAAGCTTTCTTT.